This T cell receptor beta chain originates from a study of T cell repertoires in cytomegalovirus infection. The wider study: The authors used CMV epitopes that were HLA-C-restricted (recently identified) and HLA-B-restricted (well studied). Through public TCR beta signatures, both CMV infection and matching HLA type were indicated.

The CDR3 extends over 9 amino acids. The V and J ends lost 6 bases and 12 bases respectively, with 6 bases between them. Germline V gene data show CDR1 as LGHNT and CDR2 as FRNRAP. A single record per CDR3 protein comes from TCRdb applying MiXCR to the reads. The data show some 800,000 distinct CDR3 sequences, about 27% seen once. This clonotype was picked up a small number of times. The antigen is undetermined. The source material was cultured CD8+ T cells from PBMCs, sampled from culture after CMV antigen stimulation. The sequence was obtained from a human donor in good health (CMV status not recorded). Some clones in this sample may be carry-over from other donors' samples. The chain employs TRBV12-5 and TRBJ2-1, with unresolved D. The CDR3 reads CASGPPQFF. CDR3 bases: TGTGCTAGTGGACCCCCGCAGTTCTTC.